This paragraph reports one T cell receptor (beta chain). The assay was immunoSEQ multiplex PCR, and TCRdb's table has in-frame clones only and misses some. This repertoire shows around 30,000 clones, 87% found once; its top ten account for around 2%. The data derive from a study of blood T cell repertoires in COVID-19. Deletions cut 2 bases from V and 9 bases from J, with 8 bases between. Germline V gene data show CDR1 as SNHLY and CDR2 as FYNNEI. This CDR3 is 12 amino acids long. The sample taken for sequencing was peripheral blood. The rearrangement joins TRBV2 to TRBJ2-1; weak D call: TRBD2 (5 bases). The sequence was collected from a man aged 50 to 59 with active or convalescent COVID-19. The CDR3 nucleotides read TGTGCCAGCAGTGAACTAGCCATTGAGCAGTTCTTC. This encodes CASSELAIEQFF.